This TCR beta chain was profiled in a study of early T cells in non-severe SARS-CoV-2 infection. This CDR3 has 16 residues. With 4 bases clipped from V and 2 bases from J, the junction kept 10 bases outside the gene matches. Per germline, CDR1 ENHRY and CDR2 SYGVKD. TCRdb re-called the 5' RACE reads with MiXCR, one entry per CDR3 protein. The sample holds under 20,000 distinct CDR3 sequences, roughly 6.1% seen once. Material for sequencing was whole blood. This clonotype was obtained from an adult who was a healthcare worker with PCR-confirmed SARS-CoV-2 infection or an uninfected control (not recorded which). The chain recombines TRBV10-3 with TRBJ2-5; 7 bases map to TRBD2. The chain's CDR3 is CAISARDSGLQETQYF. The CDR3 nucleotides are TGTGCCATCAGTGCTCGGGATAGCGGGCTACAAGAGACCCAGTACTTC.